Below, 15 T cell receptor beta chains from the same sample are listed, as sequenced in a study of response to subunit inactivated influenza vaccine. TCRdb called the RT-PCR reads again in MiXCR, with one record for every CDR3 protein. The data contain 300,000 to 350,000 distinct CDR3 sequences, 20% to 25% of them singletons. The sample here was PBMCs from blood, taken around 22 months after vaccination. These receptors came from a man between 50 and 75 years old who received an inactivated influenza vaccine.

The chain combines TRBV29-1 with TRBJ2-5, with unresolved D. Per the germline V gene, CDR1 is SQVTM and CDR2 is ANQGSEA. Deletions cut 5 bases from V and 3 bases from J, with 16 bases between. This CDR3 is 14 amino acids long. The CDR3 DNA sequence: TGCAGCGTTCAAGGTGCAGGAGCGAAAGAGACCCAGTACTTC. Residues: CSVQGAGAKETQYF.

The chain employs TRBV5-6 and TRBJ1-2, with 7 positions matching TRBD1. CDR3 length equals 15 residues. V was pared by 5 bases and J by 4 bases, with 11 bases of the junction left unmatched. Germline CDR1 is SGHDT and CDR2 is YYEEEE. The CDR3 here is CASSSGTATSYGYTF. The CDR3 bases are TGTGCCAGCAGTTCAGGGACAGCAACCTCCTATGGCTACACCTTC. The full variable domain, in which reference TRBV5-6 and TRBJ1-2 provide the parts outside the CDR3, is DAGVTQSPTHLIKTRGQQVTLRCSPKSGHDTVSWYQQALGQGPQFIFQYYEEEERQRGNFPDRFSGHQFPNYSSELNVNALLLGDSALYLCASSSGTATSYGYTFGSGTRLTVV.

The rearrangement links TRBV7-2 to TRBJ1-2; D ambiguous. The germline CDR1 and CDR2 sequences are SGHTA and FQGNSA. CDR3 length equals 12 residues. Trimming took 5 bases from V and 5 from J, leaving 9 bases between them. The CDR3 is CASSGRVYGYTF. The CDR3 DNA reads as TGTGCCAGCAGCGGACGGGTTTATGGCTACACCTTC. Complete variable domain (other parts from reference TRBV7-2 and TRBJ1-2): GAGVSQSPSNKVTEKGKDVELRCDPISGHTALYWYRQSLGQGLEFLIYFQGNSAPDKSGLPSDRFSAERTGGSVSTLTIQRTQQEDSAVYLCASSGRVYGYTFGSGTRLTVV.

This clonotype has just a few counts. This chain connects TRBV6-1 to TRBJ1-5, with 10 bases fitting TRBD1. This CDR3 has 15 amino acids. Trimming took 4 bases from V and 6 from J; bases not matched to a gene: 6. The germline V gene encodes CDR1 MNHNS and CDR2 SASEGT. CDR3 in amino acids: CASSGTGGFGQPQHF. The DNA for the CDR3 is TGTGCCAGCAGTGGGACAGGGGGTTTCGGTCAGCCCCAGCATTTT.

The chain recombines TRBV4-1 with TRBJ2-3, with unresolved D. Trimming removed 4 bases at V and 3 bases at J, with 8 bases between. The CDR3 runs to 13 residues. Per the germline V gene, CDR1 is MGHRA and CDR2 is YSYEKL. The CDR3: CASSRTATDTQYF. In DNA form, the CDR3 reads TGCGCCAGCAGCCGGACGGCTACAGATACGCAGTATTTT.

This clonotype was counted only a few times. This chain uses TRBV10-3 with TRBJ2-7; tentatively, D is TRBD1 or TRBD2 (5 bases each). The CDR3 is 13 amino acids. CDR1 and CDR2 (germline): ENHRY, SYGVKD. Trimming removed 0 bases from V and 9 bases from J, with 12 bases in between. The CDR3 region is CAISESGTHAQYF. CDR3 bases: TGTGCCATCAGTGAGTCCGGGACCCACGCGCAGTACTTC.

This clonotype has ten or more counts. One end of the junction is discordant with germline, which a read error may explain. The J gene is TRBJ1-2, the V gene TRBV5-1; D ambiguous. CDR3 length: 11 amino acids. Germline CDR1 and CDR2: SGHRS and YFSETQ. This chain's CDR3 is CASSYLRDAFF. The CDR3 nucleotides read TGCGCCAGCAGCTACCTCCGGGATGCCTTCTTC.

This clonotype was seen only a few times. The chain employs TRBV4-1 and TRBJ1-6; weak D call: TRBD1 (5 bases). Trimming took off 2 bases at V and 8 bases at J, with 16 bases between the two ends. CDR3 size: 16 residues. Looked up from germline, CDR1 is MGHRA and CDR2 is YSYEKL. In DNA form, the CDR3 reads TGCGCCAGCAGCCAATGGCTGGGGCGCGGGGATTCACCCCTCCACTTT. Translation gives CASSQWLGRGDSPLHF.

The chain employs TRBV27 and TRBJ1-4, with D possibly TRBD1 on 5 matching bases. Between the trimmed V and J ends, which lost 2 bases and 7 bases, there was a span of 14 bases. This CDR3 region has 15 residues. Germline CDR1 reads MNHEY; CDR2 reads SMNVEV (reference sequence). CDR3 nucleotides: TGTGCCAGCAGTTTACGAACGGGGCTCATTGAAAAACTGTTTTTT. Translating it yields CASSLRTGLIEKLFF.

The chain carries TRBV6-5 and TRBJ1-1; 7 positions match TRBD1. The CDR3 consists of 12 residues. V was clipped by 6 bases and J by 5 bases; unmatched bases: 3. Per the germline V gene, CDR1 is MNHEY and CDR2 is SVGAGI. CDR3 region: CASRKTGTEAFF. The CDR3 DNA reads TGTGCCAGCAGAAAGACAGGGACTGAAGCTTTCTTT.

The rearrangement joins TRBV14 to TRBJ2-3; 9 bases are shared with TRBD2. V dropped 3 bases and J dropped 6; count of bases not matched to a gene: 13. The CDR3 contains 17 residues. Looked up from germline, CDR1 is SGHDN and CDR2 is FVKESK. CDR3 protein: CASSQRGGPLRPDTQYF. In DNA form, the CDR3 reads TGTGCCAGCAGCCAGCGGGGGGGACCATTAAGACCGGATACGCAGTATTTT.

DNA for the CDR3: TGCAGCGGGGACAGGTTGGGTGAGCAGTTCTTC. Protein: CSGDRLGEQFF. The chain employs TRBV29-1 and TRBJ2-1; 8 bases agree with TRBD1. The CDR3 extends over 11 amino acids. The V segment lost 7 bases and the J segment 9 bases; nucleotides outside the gene matches: 5. The germline V gene has CDR1 SQVTM and CDR2 ANQGSEA.

This clonotype turned up a few times. The chain joins TRBV24-1 to TRBJ2-3; D gene unclear. The CDR3 contains 11 residues. Germline V CDR1 and CDR2: KGHDR, SFDVKD. The V end lost 9 bases, the J end lost 6 bases, and 9 bases lay between the germline ends. The CDR3 DNA reads as TGTGCCACCGCAAACTTGGATACGCAGTATTTT. Protein: CATANLDTQYF.

The chain recombines TRBV3-1 with TRBJ1-6; D is possibly TRBD1 (5 bases). Looked up from germline, CDR1 is LGHDT and CDR2 is YNNKEL (reference sequence). Trimming shortened V by 4 bases and J by 9 bases, and 13 bases separated the two germline ends. CDR3 size: 14 residues. CDR3 in DNA: TGTGCCAGCAGCCGTCGGGACGAACGTTCACCCCTCCACTTT. It is translated as CASSRRDERSPLHF.

This clonotype occurred many times. This chain uses TRBV28 with TRBJ2-1; 7 bases match TRBD1. The germline V gene encodes CDR1 MDHEN and CDR2 SYDVKM. The CDR3 contains 14 residues. V was pared by 3 bases and J by 3 bases, with 2 bases of the junction left unmatched. CDR3 sequence (DNA): TGTGCCAGCAGTTTTCCAGGGGGCTACAATGAGCAGTTCTTC. Translated: CASSFPGGYNEQFF.